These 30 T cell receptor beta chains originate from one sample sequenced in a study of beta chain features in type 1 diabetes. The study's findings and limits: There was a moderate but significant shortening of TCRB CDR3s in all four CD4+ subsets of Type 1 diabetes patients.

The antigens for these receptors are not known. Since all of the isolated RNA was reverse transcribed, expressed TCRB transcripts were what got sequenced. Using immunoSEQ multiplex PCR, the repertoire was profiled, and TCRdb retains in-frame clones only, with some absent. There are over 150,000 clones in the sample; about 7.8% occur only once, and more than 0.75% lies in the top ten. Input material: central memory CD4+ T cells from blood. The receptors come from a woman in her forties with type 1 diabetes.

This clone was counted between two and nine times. CDR3 in amino acids: CASSPPGQAITGELFF. The CDR3 bases are TGCGCCAGCAGCCCACCGGGACAGGCGATCACCGGGGAGCTGTTTTTT. The chain links TRBV5-1 to TRBJ2-2; 8 bases are a match to TRBD1. This CDR3 comprises 16 residues. Germline loops: CDR1 SGHRS, CDR2 YFSETQ. After removal of 4 bases from V and 4 bases from J, the junction contained 9 bases not matched to a gene.

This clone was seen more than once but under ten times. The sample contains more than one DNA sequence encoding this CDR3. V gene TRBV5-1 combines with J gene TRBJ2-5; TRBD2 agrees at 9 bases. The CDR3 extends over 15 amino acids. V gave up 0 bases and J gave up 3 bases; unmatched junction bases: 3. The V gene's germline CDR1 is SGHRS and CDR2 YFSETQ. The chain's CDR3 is CASSLGLAGKETQYF. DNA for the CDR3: TGCGCCAGCAGCTTGGGGCTAGCGGGAAAAGAGACCCAGTACTTC.

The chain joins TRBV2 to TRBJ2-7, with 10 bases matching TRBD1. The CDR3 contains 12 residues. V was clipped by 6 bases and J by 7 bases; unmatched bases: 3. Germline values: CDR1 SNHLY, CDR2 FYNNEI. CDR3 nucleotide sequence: TGTGCCAGCAGGCTGGGACAGGGGGAGCAGTACTTC. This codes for CASRLGQGEQYF.

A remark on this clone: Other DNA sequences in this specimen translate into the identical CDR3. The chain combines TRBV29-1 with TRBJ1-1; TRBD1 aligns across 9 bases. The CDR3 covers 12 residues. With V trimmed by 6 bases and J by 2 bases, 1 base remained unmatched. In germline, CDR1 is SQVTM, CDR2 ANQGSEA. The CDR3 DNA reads TGCAGCGTGGGACAGGGAAACACTGAAGCTTTCTTT. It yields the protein CSVGQGNTEAFF. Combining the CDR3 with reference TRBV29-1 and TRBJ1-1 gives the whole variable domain SAVISQKPSRDICQRGTSLTIQCQVDSQVTMMFWYRQQPGQSLTLIATANQGSEATYESGFVIDKFPISRPNLTFSTLTVSNMSPEDSSIYLCSVGQGNTEAFFGQGTRLTVV.

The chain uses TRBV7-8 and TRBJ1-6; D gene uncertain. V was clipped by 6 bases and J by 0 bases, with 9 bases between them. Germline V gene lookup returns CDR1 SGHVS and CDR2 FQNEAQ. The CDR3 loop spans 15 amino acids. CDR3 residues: CASRGGSSYNSPLHF. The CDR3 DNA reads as TGTGCCAGCAGAGGAGGGAGCTCCTATAATTCACCCCTCCACTTT.

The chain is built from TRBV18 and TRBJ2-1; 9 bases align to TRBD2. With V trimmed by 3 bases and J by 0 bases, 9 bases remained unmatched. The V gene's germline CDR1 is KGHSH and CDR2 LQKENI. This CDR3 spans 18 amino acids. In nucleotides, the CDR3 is TGTGCCAGCTCACCGACGCGTAGCGGGAGCTTCTCCTACAATGAGCAGTTCTTC. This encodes CASSPTRSGSFSYNEQFF.

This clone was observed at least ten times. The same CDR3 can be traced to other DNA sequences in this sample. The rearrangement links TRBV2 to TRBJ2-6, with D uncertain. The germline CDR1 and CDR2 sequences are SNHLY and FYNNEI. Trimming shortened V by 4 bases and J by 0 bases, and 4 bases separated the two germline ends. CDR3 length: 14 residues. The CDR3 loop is CASSGDSGANVLTF. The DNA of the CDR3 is TGTGCCAGCAGTGGAGACTCTGGGGCCAACGTCCTGACTTTC.

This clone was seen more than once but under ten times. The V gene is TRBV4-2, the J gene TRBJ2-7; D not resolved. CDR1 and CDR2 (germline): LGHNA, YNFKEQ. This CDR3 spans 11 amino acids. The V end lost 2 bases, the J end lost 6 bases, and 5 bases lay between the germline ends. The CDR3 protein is CASSQRSEQYF. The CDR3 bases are TGTGCCAGCAGCCAACGGTCCGAGCAGTACTTC.

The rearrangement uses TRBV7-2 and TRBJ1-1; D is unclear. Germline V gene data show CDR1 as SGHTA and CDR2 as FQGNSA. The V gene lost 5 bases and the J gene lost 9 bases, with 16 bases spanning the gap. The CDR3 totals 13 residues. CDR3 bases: TGTGCCAGCAGCCTCGCCGCGGTTCCCAAAGCTTTCTTT. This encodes CASSLAAVPKAFF.

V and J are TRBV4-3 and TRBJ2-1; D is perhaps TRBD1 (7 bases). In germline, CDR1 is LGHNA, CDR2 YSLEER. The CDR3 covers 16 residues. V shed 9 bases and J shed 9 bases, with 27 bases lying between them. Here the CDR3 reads CASSRVRQGGSGEQFF. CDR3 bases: TGCGCCAGTTCCCGAGTTCGACAGGGTGGTAGCGGTGAGCAGTTCTTC.

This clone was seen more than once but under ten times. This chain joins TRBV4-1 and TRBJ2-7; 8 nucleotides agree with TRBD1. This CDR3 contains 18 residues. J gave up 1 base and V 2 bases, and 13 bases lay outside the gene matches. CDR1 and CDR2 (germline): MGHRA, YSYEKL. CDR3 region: CASSQPGAGTGVSYEQYF. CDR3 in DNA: TGCGCCAGCAGCCAACCCGGAGCCGGGACAGGAGTTTCCTACGAGCAGTACTTC.

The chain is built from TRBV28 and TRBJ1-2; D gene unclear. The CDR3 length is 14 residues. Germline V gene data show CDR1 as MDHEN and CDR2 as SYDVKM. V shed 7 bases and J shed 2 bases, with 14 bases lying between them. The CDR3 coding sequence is TGTGCCAGCACCGGGGAGGGTTTAAACTATGGCTACACCTTC. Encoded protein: CASTGEGLNYGYTF.

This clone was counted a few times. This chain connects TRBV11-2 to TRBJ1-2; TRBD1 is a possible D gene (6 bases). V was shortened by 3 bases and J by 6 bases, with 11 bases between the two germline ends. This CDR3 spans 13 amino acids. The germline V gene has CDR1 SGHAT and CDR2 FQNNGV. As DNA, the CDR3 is TGTGCCAGCAGCTTCCCGCAGGGGAATGGCTACACCTTC. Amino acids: CASSFPQGNGYTF. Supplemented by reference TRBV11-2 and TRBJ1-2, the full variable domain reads EAGVAQSPRYKIIEKRQSVAFWCNPISGHATLYWYQQILGQGPKLLIQFQNNGVVDDSQLPKDRFSAERLKGVDSTLKIQPAKLEDSAVYLCASSFPQGNGYTFGSGTRLTVV.

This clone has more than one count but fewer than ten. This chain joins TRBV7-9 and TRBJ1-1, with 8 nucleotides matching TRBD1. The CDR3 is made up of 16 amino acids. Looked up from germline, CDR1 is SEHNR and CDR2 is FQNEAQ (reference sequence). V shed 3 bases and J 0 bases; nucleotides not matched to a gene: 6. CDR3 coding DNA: TGTGCCAGCAGCTTGGGGACAGGATCTATGAACACTGAAGCTTTCTTT. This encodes CASSLGTGSMNTEAFF.

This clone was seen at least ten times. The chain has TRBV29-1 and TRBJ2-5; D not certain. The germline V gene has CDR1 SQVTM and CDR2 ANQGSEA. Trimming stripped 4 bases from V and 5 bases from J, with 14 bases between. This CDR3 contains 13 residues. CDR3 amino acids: CSVVTLVGETQYF. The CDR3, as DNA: TGCAGCGTTGTGACGCTGGTCGGGGAGACCCAGTACTTC.

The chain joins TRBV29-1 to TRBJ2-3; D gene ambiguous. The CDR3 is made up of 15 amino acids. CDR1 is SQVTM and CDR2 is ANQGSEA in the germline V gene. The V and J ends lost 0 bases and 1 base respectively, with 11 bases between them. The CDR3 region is CSVEDFSYGTDTQYF. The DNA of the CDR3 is TGCAGCGTTGAAGATTTCAGTTACGGCACAGATACGCAGTATTTT.

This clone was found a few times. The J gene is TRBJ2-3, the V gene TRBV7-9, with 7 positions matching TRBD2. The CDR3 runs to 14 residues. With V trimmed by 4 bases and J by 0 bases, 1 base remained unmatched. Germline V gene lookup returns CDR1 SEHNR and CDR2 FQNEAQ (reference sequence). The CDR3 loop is CASSYGGSTDTQYF. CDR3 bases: TGTGCCAGCAGCTACGGGGGGAGCACAGATACGCAGTATTTT. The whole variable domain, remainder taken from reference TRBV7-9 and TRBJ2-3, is DTGVSQNPRHKITKRGQNVTFRCDPISEHNRLYWYRQTLGQGPEFLTYFQNEAQLEKSRLLSDRFSAERPKGSFSTLEIQRTEQGDSAMYLCASSYGGSTDTQYFGPGTRLTVL.

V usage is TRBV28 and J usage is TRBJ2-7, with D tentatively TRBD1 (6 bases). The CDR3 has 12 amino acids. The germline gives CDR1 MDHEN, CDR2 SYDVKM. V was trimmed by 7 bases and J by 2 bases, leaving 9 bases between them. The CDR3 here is CASTTGTYEQYF. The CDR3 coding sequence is TGTGCCAGCACCACAGGGACCTACGAGCAGTACTTC.

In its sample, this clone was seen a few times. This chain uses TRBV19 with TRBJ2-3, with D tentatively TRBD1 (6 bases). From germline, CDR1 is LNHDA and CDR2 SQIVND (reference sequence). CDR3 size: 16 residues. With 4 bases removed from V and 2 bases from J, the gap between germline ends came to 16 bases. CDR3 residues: CASSTDRGIITDTQYF. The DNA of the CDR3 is TGTGCCAGTAGTACGGACAGAGGAATTATCACAGATACGCAGTATTTT.

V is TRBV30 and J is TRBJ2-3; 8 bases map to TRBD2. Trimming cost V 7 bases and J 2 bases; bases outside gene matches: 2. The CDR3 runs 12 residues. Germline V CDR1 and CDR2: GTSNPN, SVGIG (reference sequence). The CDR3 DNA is TGTGCCTCGGGAGGGTCCACAGATACGCAGTATTTT. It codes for CASGGSTDTQYF.

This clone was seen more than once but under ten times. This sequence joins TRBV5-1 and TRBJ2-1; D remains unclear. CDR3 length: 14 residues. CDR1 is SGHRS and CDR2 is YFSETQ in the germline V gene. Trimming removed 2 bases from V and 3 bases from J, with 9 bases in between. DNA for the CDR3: TGCGCCAGCAGCTTAGAGGAGAACTACAATGAGCAGTTCTTC. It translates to CASSLEENYNEQFF.

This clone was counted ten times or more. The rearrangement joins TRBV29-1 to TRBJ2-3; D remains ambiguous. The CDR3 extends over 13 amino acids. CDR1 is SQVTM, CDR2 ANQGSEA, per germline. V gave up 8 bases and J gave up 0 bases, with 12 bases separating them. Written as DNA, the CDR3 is TGCAGCTACCTATTGTCTAGCACAGATACGCAGTATTTT. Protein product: CSYLLSSTDTQYF.

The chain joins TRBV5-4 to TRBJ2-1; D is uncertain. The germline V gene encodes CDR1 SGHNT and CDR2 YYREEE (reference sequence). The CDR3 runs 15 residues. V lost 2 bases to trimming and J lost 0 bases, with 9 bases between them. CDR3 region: CASSFRASSYNEQFF. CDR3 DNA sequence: TGTGCCAGCAGCTTCCGAGCAAGCTCCTACAATGAGCAGTTCTTC. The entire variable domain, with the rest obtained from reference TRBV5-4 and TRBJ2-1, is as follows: ETGVTQSPTHLIKTRGQQVTLRCSSQSGHNTVSWYQQALGQGPQFIFQYYREEENGRGNFPPRFSGLQFPNYSSELNVNALELDDSALYLCASSFRASSYNEQFFGPGTRLTVL.

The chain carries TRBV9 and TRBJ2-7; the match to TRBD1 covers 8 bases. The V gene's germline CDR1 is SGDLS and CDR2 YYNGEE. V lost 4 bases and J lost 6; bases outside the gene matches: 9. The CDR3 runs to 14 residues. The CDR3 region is CASSPRDRSVEQYF. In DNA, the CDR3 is TGTGCCAGCAGCCCCCGGGACAGGAGTGTCGAGCAGTACTTC.

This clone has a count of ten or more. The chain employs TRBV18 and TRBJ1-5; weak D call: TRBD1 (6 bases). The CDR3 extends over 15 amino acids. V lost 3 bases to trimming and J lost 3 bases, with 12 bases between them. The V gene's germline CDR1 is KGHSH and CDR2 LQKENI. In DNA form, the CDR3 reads TGTGCCAGCTCACCCGACGCAGGGGACAATCAGCCCCAGCATTTT. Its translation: CASSPDAGDNQPQHF.

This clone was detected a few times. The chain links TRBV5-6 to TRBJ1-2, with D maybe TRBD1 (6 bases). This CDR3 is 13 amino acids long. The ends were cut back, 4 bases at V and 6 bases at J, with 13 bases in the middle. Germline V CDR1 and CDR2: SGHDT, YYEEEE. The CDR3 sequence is CASSHRGGHGYTF. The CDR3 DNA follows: TGTGCCAGCAGCCACCGGGGGGGGCATGGCTACACCTTC. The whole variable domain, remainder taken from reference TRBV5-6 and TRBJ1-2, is DAGVTQSPTHLIKTRGQQVTLRCSPKSGHDTVSWYQQALGQGPQFIFQYYEEEERQRGNFPDRFSGHQFPNYSSELNVNALLLGDSALYLCASSHRGGHGYTFGSGTRLTVV.

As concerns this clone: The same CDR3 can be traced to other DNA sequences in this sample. The CDR3 loop reads CASSVGAGAYNEQFF. CDR3 coding DNA: TGTGCCAGCAGCGTAGGGGCAGGGGCATACAATGAGCAGTTCTTC. The rearrangement joins TRBV9 to TRBJ2-1; tentatively, D is TRBD1 (6 bases). V dropped 0 bases and J dropped 4 bases, with 11 bases sitting between them. The CDR3 is 15 residues long. The germline V gene has CDR1 SGDLS and CDR2 YYNGEE. The complete variable domain, with remaining parts taken from reference TRBV9 and TRBJ2-1, reads DSGVTQTPKHLITATGQRVTLRCSPRSGDLSVYWYQQSLDQGLQFLIQYYNGEERAKGNILERFSAQQFPDLHSELNLSSLELGDSALYFCASSVGAGAYNEQFFGPGTRLTVL.

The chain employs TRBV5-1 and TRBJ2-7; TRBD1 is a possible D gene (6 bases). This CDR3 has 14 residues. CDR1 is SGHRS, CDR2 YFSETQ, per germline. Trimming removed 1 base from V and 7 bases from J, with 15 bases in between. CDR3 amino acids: CASSLTAGAKEQYF. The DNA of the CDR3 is TGCGCCAGCAGCTTGACGGCAGGGGCAAAAGAGCAGTACTTC.

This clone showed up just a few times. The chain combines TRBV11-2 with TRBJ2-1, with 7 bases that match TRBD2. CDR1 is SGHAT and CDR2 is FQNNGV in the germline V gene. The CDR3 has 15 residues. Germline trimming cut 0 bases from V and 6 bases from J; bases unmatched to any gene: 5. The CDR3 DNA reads TGTGCCAGCAGCTTAGATGGGGGGACTACCAATGAGCAGTTCTTC. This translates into CASSLDGGTTNEQFF. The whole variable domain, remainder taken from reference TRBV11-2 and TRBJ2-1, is EAGVAQSPRYKIIEKRQSVAFWCNPISGHATLYWYQQILGQGPKLLIQFQNNGVVDDSQLPKDRFSAERLKGVDSTLKIQPAKLEDSAVYLCASSLDGGTTNEQFFGPGTRLTVL.

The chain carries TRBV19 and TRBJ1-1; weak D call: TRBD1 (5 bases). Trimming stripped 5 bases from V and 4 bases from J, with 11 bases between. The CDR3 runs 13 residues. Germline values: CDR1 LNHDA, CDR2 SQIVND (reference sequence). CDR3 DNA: TGTGCCAGTAGTTCGCACAGGAGCACTGAAGCTTTCTTT. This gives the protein CASSSHRSTEAFF.